The 12 T cell receptor beta chains in this list originate from one sample, sequenced in a study of T cells in Graves' hyperthyroidism and ophthalmopathy. The source material, RNA transcripts, was used to amplify TCR beta CDR3 regions. The HTBI primer set was used in a first-round RT-PCR of the TCR CDR3. TCRdb re-derived calls from the multiplex PCR reads in MiXCR, one entry per CDR3 protein. The sample gives approximately 430,000 distinct CDR3 sequences, approximately 14% of which show up once; 13% is in the top ten. Sequences were obtained from blood. The receptors come from a man between 18 and 29 years old with Graves' ophthalmopathy.

This clonotype appeared many times. The gene calls are TRBV6-1 and TRBJ2-7; 9 bases are shared with TRBD1. In germline, CDR1 is MNHNS, CDR2 SASEGT. The CDR3 runs to 15 residues. V gave up 5 bases and J gave up 2 bases; unmatched junction bases: 7. The CDR3 DNA sequence: TGTGCCAGCAGTTATGCTTGGACAGGGGCCTACGAGCAGTACTTC. It codes for CASSYAWTGAYEQYF.

This clonotype was seen ten or more times. V is TRBV10-3 and J is TRBJ1-2; D gene uncertain. Trimming left V 3 bases short and J 4 bases short, with 6 bases between. The CDR3 is 12 residues long. CDR1 is ENHRY and CDR2 is SYGVKD in the germline V gene. CDR3 region: CAISDGLYGYTF. The DNA of the CDR3 is TGTGCCATCAGTGACGGGCTCTATGGCTACACCTTC.

This clonotype came up a few times. For the CDR3, the DNA is TGTGCCAGCTGCGACCTGAAGGGGGGATCACTGAACACCGGGGAGCTGTTTTTT. Amino acids: CASCDLKGGSLNTGELFF. This chain uses TRBV6-2 or TRBV6-3 with TRBJ2-2, with D possibly called TRBD1 or TRBD2 (6 bases each). Deletions cut 8 bases from V and 1 base from J, with 23 bases between. Germline V gene lookup returns CDR1 MNHEY and CDR2 SVGEGT. The length of the CDR3 is 18 residues.

This clonotype was recorded at least ten times. The chain employs TRBV5-6 and TRBJ2-7; possible D gene TRBD2, 7 bases. Germline values: CDR1 SGHDT, CDR2 YYEEEE. The germline V and J ends were trimmed by 3 bases and 5 bases, with 15 bases remaining between them. The CDR3 consists of 14 residues. CDR3 nucleotides: TGTGCCAGCAGCTCGGGGGGCCAGATAGACGAGCAGTACTTC. Encoded protein: CASSSGGQIDEQYF.

This clonotype was picked up a small number of times. This rearrangement joins TRBV7-9 to TRBJ1-4; no clear D. Germline values: CDR1 SEHNR, CDR2 FQNEAQ (reference sequence). Trimming took off 4 bases at V and 3 bases at J, with 12 bases between the two ends. The CDR3 has 15 residues. The CDR3 is CASSSKGEANEKLFF. The DNA of the CDR3 is TGTGCCAGCAGCTCAAAGGGCGAGGCTAATGAAAAACTGTTTTTT.

At least ten counts were recorded for this clonotype. This chain connects TRBV30 to TRBJ2-1, with D hard to call. V lost 1 base to trimming and J lost 3 bases, with 10 bases between them. CDR1 GTSNPN and CDR2 SVGIG come from the germline V gene (reference sequence). The CDR3 loop spans 14 amino acids. As DNA, the CDR3 is TGTGCCTGGAGTGCCGGTAGTATCTACAATGAGCAGTTCTTC. Translation gives CAWSAGSIYNEQFF.

This clonotype turned up a few times. A much bigger clone sits one base away, suggesting this may be a read error. The chain carries TRBV7-9 and TRBJ2-1, with D possibly being TRBD2 (5 bases). The CDR3 is 16 residues long. Germline V CDR1 and CDR2: SEHNR, FQNEAQ (reference sequence). Trimming left V 5 bases short and J 3 bases short, with 17 bases between. The CDR3 bases are TGTGCCAGCAGCCCGAAGGACTGGGGAAACTACAATGAGCAGTTCTTC. As protein: CASSPKDWGNYNEQFF. The whole variable domain, filled in from reference TRBV7-9 and TRBJ2-1, reads DTGVSQNPRHKITKRGQNVTFRCDPISEHNRLYWYRQTLGQGPEFLTYFQNEAQLEKSRLLSDRFSAERPKGSFSTLEIQRTEQGDSAMYLCASSPKDWGNYNEQFFGPGTRLTVL.

This clonotype showed up many times. The chain is built from TRBV7-9 and TRBJ2-3, with 7 bases identical to TRBD2. The germline CDR1 and CDR2 sequences are SEHNR and FQNEAQ (reference sequence). This CDR3 has 15 amino acids. V trimming: 0 bases; J trimming: 2 bases; junction bases outside the gene matches: 2. This chain's CDR3 is CASSLAREITDTQYF. The CDR3 DNA follows: TGTGCCAGCAGCTTAGCGCGGGAGATCACAGATACGCAGTATTTT. The full variable domain, completed using reference TRBV7-9 and TRBJ2-3, is DTGVSQNPRHKITKRGQNVTFRCDPISEHNRLYWYRQTLGQGPEFLTYFQNEAQLEKSRLLSDRFSAERPKGSFSTLEIQRTEQGDSAMYLCASSLAREITDTQYFGPGTRLTVL.

This clonotype was recorded many times. V is TRBV7-6 and J is TRBJ2-7; possible D gene TRBD2, 7 bases. Trimming removed 5 bases at V and 3 bases at J, with 23 bases between. The V gene's germline CDR1 is SGHVS and CDR2 FNYEAQ. The CDR3 is 17 amino acids. CDR3 amino acids: CASSGQTAGVAGYEQYF. CDR3 sequence (DNA): TGTGCCAGCAGCGGACAGACGGCGGGAGTAGCAGGCTACGAGCAGTACTTC.

This clonotype was seen ten or more times. The genes are TRBV28 and TRBJ2-1; the D is unclear. The germline V gene has CDR1 MDHEN and CDR2 SYDVKM. The CDR3 is 13 amino acids. Trimming removed 7 bases at V and 2 bases at J, with 9 bases between. The CDR3 sequence: CASTSSPYNEQFF. As DNA, the CDR3 is TGTGCCAGCACTAGTTCCCCCTACAATGAGCAGTTCTTC.

At least ten counts were recorded for this clonotype. V is TRBV20-1 and J is TRBJ2-4; 7 bases match TRBD2. The trim removed 6 bases at V and 0 bases at J, leaving 14 bases unmatched. Germline V gene sequence: CDR1 DFQATT, CDR2 SNEGSKA (reference sequence). The length of the CDR3 is 17 residues. CDR3: CSAISLLAAVAKNIQYF. The CDR3 DNA sequence: TGCAGTGCGATCTCCCTGCTAGCGGCAGTAGCCAAAAACATTCAGTACTTC.

This clonotype has ten or more counts. The V call is TRBV7-9, the J call TRBJ2-1, with TRBD2 identical over 14 bases. The V and J ends lost 5 bases and 7 bases, in that order; junction bases with no gene match: 7. CDR3 length equals 16 residues. Per germline, CDR1 SEHNR and CDR2 FQNEAQ (reference sequence). The CDR3 sequence is CASSRTTSGRANEQFF. CDR3 DNA: TGTGCCAGCAGCCGAACGACTAGCGGGAGGGCGAATGAGCAGTTCTTC.